Below, 2 T cell receptor beta chains from the same sample are listed, as sequenced in a study of identical twins. Each CDR3 protein gets one entry after TCRdb re-called the 5' RACE reads with MiXCR. The sample gives some 690,000 distinct CDR3 sequences, 20% to 25% of which show up once; 4% to 5.5% is in the top ten. This sample was shared with a second study, whose subject was T cells expressing NK-cell markers.

Specimen: PBMCs. The receptors shown here come from a woman aged 18-29 years in good health.

The CDR3 here is CASSQEYGRGSPYF. CDR3 nucleotides: TGCGCCAGCAGCCAAGAGTATGGGCGAGGTTCCCCGTATTTT. The chain is built from TRBV4-1 and TRBJ2-3; no definite D call. The CDR3 is made up of 14 amino acids. CDR1 MGHRA and CDR2 YSYEKL come from the germline V gene. The ends were cut back, 0 bases at V and 14 bases at J, with 18 bases in the middle.

This clonotype occurred many times. The chain has TRBV12-3 or TRBV12-4 and TRBJ2-1; D uncertain. Trimming cost V 1 base and J 0 bases, with 7 bases left between them. This CDR3 is 15 amino acids long. The CDR3 protein is CASSLDLSSYNEQFF. The CDR3 nucleotides are TGTGCCAGCAGTTTAGATCTGAGCTCCTACAATGAGCAGTTCTTC.